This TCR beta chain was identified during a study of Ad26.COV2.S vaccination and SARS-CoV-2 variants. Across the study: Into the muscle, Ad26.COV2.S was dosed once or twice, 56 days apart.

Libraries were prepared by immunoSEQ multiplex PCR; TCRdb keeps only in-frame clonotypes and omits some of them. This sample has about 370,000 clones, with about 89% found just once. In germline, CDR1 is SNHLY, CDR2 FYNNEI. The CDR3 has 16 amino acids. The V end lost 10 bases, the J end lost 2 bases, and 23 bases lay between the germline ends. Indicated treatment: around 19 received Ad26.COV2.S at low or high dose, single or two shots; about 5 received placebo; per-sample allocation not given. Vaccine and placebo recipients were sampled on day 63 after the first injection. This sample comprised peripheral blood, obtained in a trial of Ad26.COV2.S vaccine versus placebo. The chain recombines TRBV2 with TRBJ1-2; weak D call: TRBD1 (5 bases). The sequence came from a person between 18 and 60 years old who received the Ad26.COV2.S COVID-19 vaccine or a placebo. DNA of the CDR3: TGTGCCACCTTAGGTAGGGAGTGGGGGTCGAACTATGGCTACACCTTC. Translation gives CATLGREWGSNYGYTF.